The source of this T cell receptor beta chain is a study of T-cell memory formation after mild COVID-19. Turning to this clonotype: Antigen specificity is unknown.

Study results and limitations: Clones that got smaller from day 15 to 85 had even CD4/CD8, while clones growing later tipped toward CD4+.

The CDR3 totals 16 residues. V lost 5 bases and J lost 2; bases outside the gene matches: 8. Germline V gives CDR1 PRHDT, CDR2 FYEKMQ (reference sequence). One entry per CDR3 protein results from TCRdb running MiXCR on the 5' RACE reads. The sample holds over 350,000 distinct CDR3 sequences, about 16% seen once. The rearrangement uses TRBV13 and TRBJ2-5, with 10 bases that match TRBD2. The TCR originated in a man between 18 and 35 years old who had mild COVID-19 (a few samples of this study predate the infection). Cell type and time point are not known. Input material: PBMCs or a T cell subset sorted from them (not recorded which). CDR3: CASSPGGSGGQETQYF. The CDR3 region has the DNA TGTGCCAGCAGCCCCGGCGGTAGCGGGGGGCAAGAGACCCAGTACTTC.